What follows is one TCR beta chain and its context. These data originate in a study of shared clonotypes between healthy human individuals. Some 92 million PBMCs went into genomic DNA for unsorted samples. The assay used deep level. The authors distributed each subset's genomic DNA evenly over several immunoSEQ plates. Unsorted PBMC replicate PCRs used about 280 ng DNA, approximately 30,000 T cell genomes. Only in-frame clones appear in the TCRdb table, and some are missing; sequencing was by immunoSEQ multiplex PCR. Seen here are about 560,000 clones, roughly 79% observed once, and the top ten hold 12%. The V gene's germline CDR1 is GTSNPN and CDR2 SVGIG (reference sequence). The length of the CDR3 is 13 residues. Unmatched junction bases numbered 3, after V lost 4 bases and J lost 1 base.

The TCR originated in a woman aged 40 to 50 in good health. Some clones in this sample may be carry-over from other donors' samples. Sequenced sample: PBMCs. The chain has TRBV30 and TRBJ1-1, with 7 bases that match TRBD1. CDR3 in amino acids: CAWMRGPNTEAFF. The CDR3, as DNA: TGTGCCTGGATGAGGGGGCCGAACACTGAAGCTTTCTTT.